This T cell receptor (beta chain) was obtained from a study of blood T cells in healthy people across ages. In its sample, this clonotype was seen a few times. Individuals who donated were healthy Caucasians from Russia aged roughly 6 to 100. Using a J-beta primer mix together with a sample-barcoded 5' primer, a second PCR was run for about 7 to 12 cycles. Each CDR3 protein is one row after TCRdb ran MiXCR on the 5' RACE reads. The sample has approximately 770,000 distinct CDR3 sequences; about 62% are singletons. The specimen sequenced was blood. The clonotype originates from a man younger than 45 in good health.

The CDR3 sequence is CATSRHSGANVLTF. The CDR3 DNA follows: TGTGCCACCAGCAGACACTCTGGGGCCAACGTCCTGACTTTC. The chain couples TRBV15 to TRBJ2-6; D is uncertain. This CDR3 spans 14 amino acids. V was clipped by 2 bases and J by 0 bases, with 2 bases between them. Looked up from germline, CDR1 is LNHNV and CDR2 is YYDKDF (reference sequence).